The sequence of this TCR beta chain was determined in a study of coeliac disease. Study-level information: Without high-resolution HLA typing, biased TRBV7-2 usage was queried. Overall study findings and caveats: Control samples showed higher TRB and TRG clonality than intraepithelial and lamina propria samples in active celiac disease. Of coeliac lamina propria samples, about 55% of the 18 held published gliadin-specific TRB sequences, versus 1 of 6 controls.

V gave up 3 bases and J gave up 2 bases, with 13 bases separating them. CDR3 size: 16 residues. Germline V gives CDR1 SEHNR, CDR2 FQNEAQ (reference sequence). The method was immunoSEQ multiplex PCR; TCRdb's version includes in-frame clones alone and lacks a portion of them. The repertoire has over 800 clones, approximately 58% of them found once; the top ten carry around 15%. The sample holds a few counts of this clone. Its matching antigen is unknown. This chain connects TRBV7-9 to TRBJ2-2; maybe TRBD2 (5 bases). Sequences were obtained from lamina propria lymphocytes from the gut. The source is a woman aged 45 to 65 with celiac disease on a gluten-free diet. Written as DNA, the CDR3 is TGTGCCAGCAGCTTCTCGAATGGAGGTAACACCGGGGAGCTGTTTTTT. The encoded protein is CASSFSNGGNTGELFF.